What follows are 15 T cell receptor beta chains derived from one specimen sequenced in a study of blood T cells in healthy people across ages. Primed by a sample-barcoded 5' primer and a J-beta primer mix, a second PCR proceeded for about 6 to 12 cycles. In TCRdb, the 5' RACE reads were re-called with MiXCR into one record per CDR3 protein. The data contain 1,300,000 or so distinct CDR3 sequences, around 55% of them singletons. Sequencing used blood. The receptors were sampled from a man aged 18 to 29 in good health.

This clonotype was detected only a few times. V usage is TRBV20-1 and J usage is TRBJ2-6, with 7 bases aligning to TRBD2. V trimming: 0 bases; J trimming: 4 bases; junction bases outside the gene matches: 0. Germline CDR1 DFQATT, CDR2 SNEGSKA (reference sequence). The CDR3 spans 14 residues. This CDR3 reads CSAREAGGANVLTF. CDR3 nucleotides: TGCAGTGCTAGAGAAGCGGGGGGGGCCAACGTCCTGACTTTC.

The chain employs TRBV20-1 and TRBJ1-1; weak D call: TRBD1 (5 bases). Germline-derived CDR1 and CDR2 are DFQATT and SNEGSKA (reference sequence). The CDR3 contains 13 residues. Trimming cost V 4 bases and J 0 bases, with 9 bases left between them. CDR3 sequence: CSATGHVNTEAFF. CDR3 coding DNA: TGCAGTGCTACCGGACACGTGAACACTGAAGCTTTCTTT.

This clonotype has only a few counts. This chain links TRBV7-2 with TRBJ2-2, with unresolved D. The CDR3 totals 13 residues. The V end lost 2 bases, the J end lost 5 bases, and 6 bases lay between the germline ends. The germline V gene has CDR1 SGHTA and CDR2 FQGNSA. CDR3 residues: CASSLPMTGELFF. The CDR3 bases are TGTGCCAGCAGCTTACCTATGACCGGGGAGCTGTTTTTT.

The chain is built from TRBV7-9 and TRBJ1-2; 8 nucleotides line up with TRBD1. V was pared by 2 bases and J by 4 bases, with 6 bases of the junction left unmatched. CDR1 and CDR2 from the germline V gene are SEHNR and FQNEAQ (reference sequence). The length of the CDR3 is 15 residues. The CDR3 region is CASSLQGALSYGYTF. CDR3 nucleotide sequence: TGTGCCAGCAGCTTACAGGGGGCGCTTAGCTATGGCTACACCTTC.

This clonotype was observed once. This chain links TRBV24-1 with TRBJ2-5; D is unclear. Germline V lookup: CDR1 KGHDR, CDR2 SFDVKD. The CDR3 has 13 residues. Trimming pared 2 bases from V and 5 bases from J, leaving 8 bases between. This CDR3 is CATSDSLGETQYF. CDR3 in DNA: TGTGCCACCAGTGATTCATTGGGGGAGACCCAGTACTTC.

The chain recombines TRBV14 with TRBJ1-2; D gene unclear. CDR3 length: 13 residues. The V end was cut by 1 base, the J end by 4 bases, with 7 bases between. Germline V gene lookup returns CDR1 SGHDN and CDR2 FVKESK. The CDR3 DNA sequence: TGTGCCAGCAGCCAAGTAGCCTTCTATGGCTACACCTTC. Protein sequence: CASSQVAFYGYTF.

This chain links TRBV5-6 with TRBJ1-4; D unclear. V lost 4 bases to trimming and J lost 8 bases, with 12 bases between them. The CDR3 runs to 13 residues. Germline V gene data show CDR1 as SGHDT and CDR2 as YYEEEE. The DNA for the CDR3 is TGTGCCAGCAGCCTTCCGCAGCTAGAAAAACTGTTTTTT. Its protein is CASSLPQLEKLFF.

The chain combines TRBV7-2 with TRBJ2-1; 9 bases are a match to TRBD2. The J call may be faulty, since TRBJ2-7 better matches the DNA end. CDR1 SGHTA and CDR2 FQGNSA come from the germline V gene. The CDR3 has 14 residues. The CDR3 coding sequence is TGTGCCAGCAGCCATGGGACTAGCCCCTACGAGCAGTACTTC. Its protein is CASSHGTSPYEQYF.

J is TRBJ2-7 and V is TRBV4-2; 8 bases line up with TRBD2. V lost 1 base, J lost 7 bases, and 6 bases stayed unmatched. Germline V gives CDR1 LGHNA, CDR2 YNFKEQ. The CDR3 sequence is 14 residues long. CDR3 amino acids: CASSQVAGPTEQYF. The CDR3 DNA sequence: TGTGCCAGCAGCCAAGTAGCGGGACCTACTGAGCAGTACTTC.

The chain employs TRBV9 and TRBJ2-5; 9 bases agree with TRBD2. The CDR3 is made up of 14 amino acids. Germline loops: CDR1 SGDLS, CDR2 YYNGEE. The V segment lost 3 bases and the J segment 4 bases; nucleotides outside the gene matches: 4. CDR3 region: CASSEGLAGETQYF. CDR3 DNA: TGTGCCAGCAGCGAGGGACTAGCAGGAGAGACCCAGTACTTC.

The chain combines TRBV20-1 with TRBJ2-7, with 9 bases fitting TRBD2. Trimming took 5 bases from V and 4 from J; bases not matched to a gene: 9. The CDR3 sequence is 14 residues long. Per the germline V gene, CDR1 is DFQATT and CDR2 is SNEGSKA (reference sequence). This chain's CDR3 is CSALSRGGGYEQYF. CDR3 coding DNA: TGCAGTGCTCTATCGCGGGGGGGCGGGTACGAGCAGTACTTC.

This clonotype was recorded a few times. J is TRBJ2-1 and V is TRBV27; D remains ambiguous. Germline CDR1 and CDR2: MNHEY and SMNVEV (reference sequence). Trimming took off 5 bases at V and 5 bases at J, with 7 bases between the two ends. The CDR3 loop spans 12 amino acids. The CDR3 sequence is CASSGAHNEQFF. CDR3 sequence (DNA): TGTGCCAGCAGTGGCGCCCACAATGAGCAGTTCTTC.

This clonotype was picked up a small number of times. This chain joins TRBV5-6 and TRBJ1-2; D is ambiguous. V lost 1 base to trimming and J lost 8 bases, with 18 bases between them. Germline loops: CDR1 SGHDT, CDR2 YYEEEE. There are 15 residues in the CDR3. CDR3 nucleotide sequence: TGTGCCAGCAGCTTGCTTCGGCGGTCCTATGTAGGCTACACCTTC. It specifies CASSLLRRSYVGYTF.

A few counts support this clonotype. Here the CDR3 reads CASRLGYNEQFF. The DNA of the CDR3 is TGTGCCAGCAGACTGGGTTACAATGAGCAGTTCTTC. The chain joins TRBV27 to TRBJ2-1; no clear D. The CDR3 is made up of 12 amino acids. Per germline, CDR1 MNHEY and CDR2 SMNVEV (reference sequence). Trimming pared 6 bases from V and 4 bases from J, leaving 7 bases between.

The V and J genes are TRBV9 and TRBJ2-3, with TRBD2 as a possible D gene (6 bases). CDR3 size: 16 residues. CDR1 and CDR2 (germline): SGDLS, YYNGEE. Trimming took off 4 bases at V and 0 bases at J, with 15 bases between the two ends. CDR3: CASSLRLDTSTDTQYF. CDR3 in DNA: TGTGCCAGCAGCTTACGACTAGACACTAGCACAGATACGCAGTATTTT.